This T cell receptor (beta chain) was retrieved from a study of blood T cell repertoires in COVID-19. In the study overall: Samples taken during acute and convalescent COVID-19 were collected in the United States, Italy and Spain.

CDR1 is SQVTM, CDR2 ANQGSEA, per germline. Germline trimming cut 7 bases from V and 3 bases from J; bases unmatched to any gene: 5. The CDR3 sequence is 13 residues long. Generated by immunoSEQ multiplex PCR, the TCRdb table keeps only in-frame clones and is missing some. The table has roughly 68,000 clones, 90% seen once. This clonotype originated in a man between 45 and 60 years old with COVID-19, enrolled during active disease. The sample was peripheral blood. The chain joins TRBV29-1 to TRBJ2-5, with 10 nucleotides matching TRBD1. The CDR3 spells CSAWTGGEETQYF. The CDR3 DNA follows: TGCAGCGCCTGGACAGGGGGAGAAGAGACCCAGTACTTC. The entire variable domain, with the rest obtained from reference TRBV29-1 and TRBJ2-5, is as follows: SAVISQKPSRDICQRGTSLTIQCQVDSQVTMMFWYRQQPGQSLTLIATANQGSEATYESGFVIDKFPISRPNLTFSTLTVSNMSPEDSSIYLCSAWTGGEETQYFGPGTRLLVL.